The source of this T cell receptor (beta chain) is a study of T cell responses to AZD1222 COVID-19 vaccine (TCRdb year 2021). For the wider study: AZD1222 recipients whose second dose came at about 4 weeks and those whose second dose came at about 12 weeks were combined into one group, since spike-specific TCR depth and breadth did not differ between the two schedules. A total of approximately 230 trial participants underwent TCR sequencing, of whom 207 received two doses of AZD1222 and roughly 25 received two doses of the MenACWY control vaccine. Trial participants were enrolled by age into 18-55, 56-69 and 70-plus year subgroups, with about 150, 28 and 57 TCR-sequenced participants respectively. Broad study findings and their caveats: Epitopes outside the regions mutated in the B.1.351 and B.1.1.7 variants were reportedly recognized by nearly half of the unique spike-specific TCRs. Conclusions about previously exposed vaccinees are limited because only six or seven AZD1222 recipients were SARS-CoV-2 seropositive at baseline. No day 14 peak-response samples were available, so repertoires were characterized only after the peak T cell response. The vaccine-associated CD4 TCRs covered the entire spike protein, and the dominant responses fell in regions 160-218 and 743-854. The 56-69-year group was small, and its depth increase did not reach significance, likely because of low power. After two AZD1222 doses, both the breadth and the depth of spike-specific TCRs were significantly higher than at day 0 and than in MenACWY recipients. Participants were mostly white British and included more females than males, and it was suggested by the authors that clonal diversity may have been underestimated.

The CDR3 regions of human TCRbeta chains were analyzed by immunosequencing. Per the authors' processing: TCRs in the repertoires were matched against a reference library of SARS-CoV-2-specific TCRs that had been generated with the MIRA antigen-specificity platform. Breadth was defined as the fraction of unique TCRs that were SARS-CoV-2-associated. Depth was defined as the fraction of total T cells that were SARS-CoV-2-associated. Using the MIRA data, each spike-specific TCR was mapped to the spike region that the TCR reacts to and placed in a CD4 or CD8 class. Log10-transformed breadth and depth values were compared by one-way ANOVA with Sidak's multiple comparisons tests. TCRdb carries this immuneACCESS record with in-frame sequences only. Its versions omit some clonotypes, under half of them owing to an unresolved V gene in the studies checked, with the rest unexplained. That table supplies the V and J calls and clone size; D and trimming were determined from the DNA. In all, the sample holds roughly 96,000 clones, and roughly 90% of those were seen once. The top ten clones comprise about 26% of the sample.

Remarks on this clone: Its cognate antigen has yet to be identified. Base-call qualities are not available, and no considerably larger clone is one nucleotide away.

Counted from cysteine to phenylalanine, this CDR3 has 14 amino acids. CDR3 DNA only is kept here, 42 bases in frame from base 1. V is cut back by 4 bases and J by 4 bases, with 3 bases in the junction unmatched. Via the germline V gene (reference sequence), CDR1 is LNHDA and CDR2 SQIVND. Per the publication, the time point label means: baseline before first vaccination. Samples from vaccinated people were obtained from the UK trials COV001 and COV002, which included a single-blind randomized controlled phase 2/3 trial of AZD1222 (ChAdOx1 nCoV-19) in healthy adults. For TCRbeta chain sequencing, PBMC samples from trial participants were taken at day 0 and at day 28 after the second dose.

This clonotype was sampled from an adult in good health. The sequenced sample was peripheral blood, obtained on day 0 of AZD1222 vaccination. The chain is assembled from TRBV19 and TRBJ1-4, with 7 bases in between that match TRBD1. The CDR3 reads as follows: CASSTTGNNEKLFF. The nucleotide sequence reads as follows: TGTGCCAGTAGTACGACAGGGAATAATGAAAAACTGTTTTTT.